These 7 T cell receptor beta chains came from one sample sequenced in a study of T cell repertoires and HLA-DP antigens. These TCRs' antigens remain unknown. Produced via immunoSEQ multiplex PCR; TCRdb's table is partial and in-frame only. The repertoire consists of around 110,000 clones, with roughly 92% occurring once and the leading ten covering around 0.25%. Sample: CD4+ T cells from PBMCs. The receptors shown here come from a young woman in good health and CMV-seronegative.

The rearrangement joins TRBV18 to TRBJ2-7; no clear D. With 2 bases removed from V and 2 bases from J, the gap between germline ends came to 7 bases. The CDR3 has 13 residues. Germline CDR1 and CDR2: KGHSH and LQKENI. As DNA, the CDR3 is TGTGCCAGCTCACCAAGGCAAGCCTACGAGCAGTACGTC. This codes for CASSPRQAYEQYV.

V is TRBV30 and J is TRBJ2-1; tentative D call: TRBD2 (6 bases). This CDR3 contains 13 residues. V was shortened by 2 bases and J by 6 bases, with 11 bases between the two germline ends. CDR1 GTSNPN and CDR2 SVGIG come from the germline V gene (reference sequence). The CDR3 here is CAWSHTSINEQFF. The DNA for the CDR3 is TGTGCCTGGAGTCATACTAGCATCAATGAGCAGTTCTTC. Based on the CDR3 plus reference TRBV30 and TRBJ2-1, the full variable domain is SQTIHQWPATLVQPVGSPLSLECTVEGTSNPNLYWYRQAAGRGLQLLFYSVGIGQISSEVPQNLSASRPQDRQFILSSKKLLLSDSGFYLCAWSHTSINEQFFGPGTRLTVL.

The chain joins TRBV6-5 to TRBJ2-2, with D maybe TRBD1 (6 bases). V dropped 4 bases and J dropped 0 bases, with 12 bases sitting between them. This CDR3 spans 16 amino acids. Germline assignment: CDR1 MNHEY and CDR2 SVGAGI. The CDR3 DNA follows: TGTGCCAGCAGTTCCAGGGGCAGCGCGAACACCGGGGAGCTGTTTTTT. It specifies CASSSRGSANTGELFF.

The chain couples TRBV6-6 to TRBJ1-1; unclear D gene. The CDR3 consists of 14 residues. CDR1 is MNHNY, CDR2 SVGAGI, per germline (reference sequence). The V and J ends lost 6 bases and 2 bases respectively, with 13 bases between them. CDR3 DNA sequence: TGTGCCAGCAGGGTAGACATGATAAACACTGAAGCTTTCTTT. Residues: CASRVDMINTEAFF.

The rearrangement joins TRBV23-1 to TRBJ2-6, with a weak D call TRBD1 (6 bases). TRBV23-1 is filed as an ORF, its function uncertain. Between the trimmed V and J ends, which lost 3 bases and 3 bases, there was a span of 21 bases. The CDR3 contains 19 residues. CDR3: CASSHLTQGLGFGANVLTF. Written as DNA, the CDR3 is TGCGCCAGCAGTCACCTGACGCAGGGGCTGGGTTTTGGGGCCAACGTCCTGACTTTC.

The CDR3 is CASSAGQGRVTEAFF. CDR3 nucleotides: TGTGCCAGCAGCGCGGGACAGGGGAGGGTAACTGAAGCTTTCTTT. V and J are TRBV9 and TRBJ1-1; 10 nucleotides line up with TRBD1. Trimming removed 3 bases from V and 5 bases from J; junction bases left unmatched: 7. The CDR3 loop spans 15 amino acids. Per germline, CDR1 SGDLS and CDR2 YYNGEE.

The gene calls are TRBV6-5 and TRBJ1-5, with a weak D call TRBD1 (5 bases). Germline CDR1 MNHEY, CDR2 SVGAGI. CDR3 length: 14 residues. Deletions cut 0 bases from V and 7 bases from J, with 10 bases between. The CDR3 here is CASSYSRGKQPQHF. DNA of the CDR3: TGTGCCAGCAGTTACTCCCGGGGGAAGCAGCCCCAGCATTTT.